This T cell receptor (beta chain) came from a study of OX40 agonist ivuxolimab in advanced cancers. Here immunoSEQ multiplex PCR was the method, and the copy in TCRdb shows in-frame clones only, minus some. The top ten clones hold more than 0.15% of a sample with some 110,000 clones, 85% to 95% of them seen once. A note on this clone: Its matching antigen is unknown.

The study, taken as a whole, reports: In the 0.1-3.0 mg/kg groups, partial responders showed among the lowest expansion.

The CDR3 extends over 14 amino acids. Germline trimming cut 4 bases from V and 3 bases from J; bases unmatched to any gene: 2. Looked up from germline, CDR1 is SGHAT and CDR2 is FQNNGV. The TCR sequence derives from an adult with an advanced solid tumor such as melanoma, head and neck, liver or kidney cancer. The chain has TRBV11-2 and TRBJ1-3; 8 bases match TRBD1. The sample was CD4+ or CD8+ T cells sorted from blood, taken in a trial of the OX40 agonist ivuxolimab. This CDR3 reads CASSSGQGGNTIYF. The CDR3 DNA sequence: TGTGCCAGCAGCTCAGGACAGGGTGGAAACACCATATATTTT. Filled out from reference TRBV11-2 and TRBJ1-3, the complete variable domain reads EAGVAQSPRYKIIEKRQSVAFWCNPISGHATLYWYQQILGQGPKLLIQFQNNGVVDDSQLPKDRFSAERLKGVDSTLKIQPAKLEDSAVYLCASSSGQGGNTIYFGEGSWLTVV.